The clone carrying this T cell receptor beta chain has just a few counts. The antigen remains undetermined. Per the germline V gene, CDR1 is MNHNS and CDR2 is SASEGT. Trimming left V 5 bases short and J 4 bases short, with 17 bases between. The CDR3 loop spans 15 amino acids. Sequence data for DNA of cultured CD4+ T cells were generated by the Oncomine TCR Beta short-read assay. TCRdb recomputed calls from the PCR reads with MiXCR, one row per CDR3 protein. The sample carries roughly 10,000 distinct CDR3 sequences, about 47% recorded once. This entry belongs to a study of vaccination and CD4 T cells after COVID-19. Study conclusions and caveats: Post-vaccination, and not before, a median approximately 85% of reactive clones appeared in convalescent patients.

Treatment in this sample: roughly ten-day PBMC culture with coronavirus spike peptide pools or control peptides (ViraFEST assay). The chain uses TRBV6-1 and TRBJ1-2; a weak D match, TRBD1 (6 bases). Specimen: CD4+ T cells from blood, cultured in vitro. This sequence originates from a human donor who had recovered from COVID-19. CDR3 DNA: TGTGCCAGCAGTAAGGGGCAGGGAGGGGGCTATGGCTACACCTTC. It is translated as CASSKGQGGGYGYTF.